This TCR beta chain was sequenced for a study of CD8+ T cells in alopecia areata. Whole-study findings and limits: TCR sharing was clearer in mice than between patients, perhaps partly owing to patient HLA diversity. The study found higher clonality in lesional than normal scalp, especially in alopecia totalis/universalis.

After isolation, RNA underwent reverse transcription to generate cDNA as the sequencing template. TCRdb's table, derived via immunoSEQ multiplex PCR, lists solely in-frame clones and lacks some. Of roughly 100,000 clones listed, approximately 52% are singletons. The V gene's germline CDR1 is SGHRS and CDR2 YFSETQ. Trimming removed 0 bases at V and 3 bases at J, with 7 bases between. CDR3 length equals 14 residues. This clone showed up just once. The target antigen is unknown. The clonotype originates from a human donor in good health. Sequenced material: CD4+ T cells sorted from blood. The rearrangement links TRBV5-1 to TRBJ2-1; D ambiguous. CDR3 in DNA: TGCGCCAGCAGCTTGGGTCAGGTCTACAATGAGCAGTTCTTC. It codes for CASSLGQVYNEQFF.